The T cell receptor (beta chain) under discussion was sequenced for a study of blood T cell repertoires in COVID-19. Study summary: Samples of COVID-19 (acute and convalescent) were obtained from the United States, Italy and Spain. Sample material is recorded as cDNA or gDNA derived from T cells, B-cell-depleted T cells, or PBMCs.

The CDR3 is 17 residues long. Germline trimming cut 1 base from V and 2 bases from J; bases unmatched to any gene: 5. The V gene's germline CDR1 is SGHNT and CDR2 YYREEE (reference sequence). Those enrolled in Seattle joined during active infection and were followed longitudinally afterward. Per the original methods: Estimation of nucleated cell counts was performed using reference gene primer amplification. Sequenced by immunoSEQ multiplex PCR; TCRdb stores in-frame clones only, minus some. V, J and clone size are those of that table, while D and trimming were read from the DNA. This sample has roughly 180,000 clones, with roughly 81% found just once.

The sequencing input was peripheral blood. The TCR sequence derives from a woman between 40 and 50 years old with COVID-19, enrolled during active disease. V usage is TRBV5-4 and J usage is TRBJ2-4; TRBD2 matches 11 bases. The CDR3 protein is CASSLQLAGGSKNIQYF. The CDR3 DNA reads TGTGCCAGCAGCTTGCAGCTAGCGGGGGGATCCAAAAACATTCAGTACTTC.